This T cell receptor (beta chain) appears in the sequencing data of a study of control samples from healthy donors and cancer patients. J gave up 2 bases and V 5 bases, and 5 bases lay outside the gene matches. Germline V gene lookup returns CDR1 MRHNA and CDR2 SNTAGT. CDR3 length: 15 residues. Clones were read by immunoSEQ multiplex PCR, and TCRdb kept only the in-frame ones, dropping some. The sample consists of some 170,000 clones, approximately 94% of them appearing once. The chain joins TRBV6-4 to TRBJ2-2, with 7 nucleotides matching TRBD2. The sequenced material came from PBMCs. The sequence derives from a man aged 55-75 years with colorectal cancer. CDR3 coding DNA: TGTGCCAGCAGTCCGGGACTACACAACACCGGGGAGCTGTTTTTT. This translates into CASSPGLHNTGELFF.